These 13 T cell receptor beta chains were sequenced from one sample in a study of beta chain features in type 1 diabetes. Of the isolated RNA, all was reverse transcribed, and so the sequenced material was expressed TCRB transcripts. TCRdb keeps only in-frame clones here, not all; method: immunoSEQ multiplex PCR. Among approximately 140,000 clones listed, roughly 7.2% were seen once. Sequencing was done on a sample of central memory CD4+ T cells from blood. These TCRs come from a woman aged 30 to 39 in good health.

The chain employs TRBV7-9 and TRBJ1-5; tentatively, D is TRBD1 (5 bases). Trimming took 1 base from V and 6 from J, leaving 10 bases between them. Germline CDR1 reads SEHNR; CDR2 reads FQNEAQ (reference sequence). The CDR3 loop spans 14 amino acids. The chain's CDR3 is CASSLGSQGQPQHF. CDR3 nucleotide sequence: TGTGCCAGCAGCTTAGGAAGTCAGGGTCAGCCCCAGCATTTT. The full variable domain, completed using reference TRBV7-9 and TRBJ1-5, is DTGVSQNPRHKITKRGQNVTFRCDPISEHNRLYWYRQTLGQGPEFLTYFQNEAQLEKSRLLSDRFSAERPKGSFSTLEIQRTEQGDSAMYLCASSLGSQGQPQHFGDGTRLSIL.

In its sample, this clone was seen a few times. The rearrangement uses TRBV7-2 and TRBJ1-5, with D hard to call. This CDR3 spans 13 amino acids. Germline V gene sequence: CDR1 SGHTA, CDR2 FQGNSA. V was shortened by 3 bases and J by 1 base, with 4 bases between the two germline ends. CDR3 bases: TGTGCCAGCAGCTTCTACAGCAATCAGCCCCAGCATTTT. This codes for CASSFYSNQPQHF.

The rearrangement joins TRBV25-1 to TRBJ2-1; 7 bases fit TRBD2. CDR1 and CDR2 from the germline V gene are MGHDK and SYGVNS. This CDR3 region has 16 residues. The V and J ends lost 3 bases and 5 bases, in that order; junction bases with no gene match: 10. This chain's CDR3 is CASSEVRGAGDNEQFF. CDR3 nucleotide sequence: TGTGCCAGCAGTGAGGTCCGAGGGGCGGGAGACAATGAGCAGTTCTTC.

CDR3: CASSLAMQGLNGYTF. Written as DNA, the CDR3 is TGTGCCAGCAGCTTAGCAATGCAGGGTCTGAATGGCTACACCTTC. The chain couples TRBV7-9 to TRBJ1-2; TRBD1 might be the D (5 bases). This CDR3 has 15 residues. CDR1 is SEHNR, CDR2 FQNEAQ, per germline (reference sequence). Trimming removed 0 bases from V and 6 bases from J, with 14 bases in between.

V and J are TRBV7-2 and TRBJ1-1, with a tentative D call TRBD1 (6 bases). The CDR3 is 15 amino acids. Per the germline V gene, CDR1 is SGHTA and CDR2 is FQGNSA. With 0 bases removed from V and 1 base from J, the gap between germline ends came to 9 bases. The CDR3 bases are TGTGCCAGCAGCTTAGCTGGGGGCCAGAACACTGAAGCTTTCTTT. Amino acid sequence: CASSLAGGQNTEAFF.

This clone occurred a few times. The rearrangement uses TRBV7-2 and TRBJ2-5, with 9 bases aligning to TRBD2. Germline V gene sequence: CDR1 SGHTA, CDR2 FQGNSA. The CDR3 has 15 residues. V trimming: 4 bases; J trimming: 4 bases; junction bases outside the gene matches: 7. The CDR3 reads CASSSRLAARETQYF. As DNA, the CDR3 is TGTGCCAGCAGCTCACGACTAGCGGCACGAGAGACCCAGTACTTC.

This clone was seen at least ten times. The J gene is TRBJ2-5, the V gene TRBV28; possible D gene TRBD2, 6 bases. There are 15 residues in the CDR3. Germline V lookup: CDR1 MDHEN, CDR2 SYDVKM. V lost 3 bases to trimming and J lost 4 bases, with 15 bases between them. CDR3 loop: CASSFSTSFGETQYF. CDR3 nucleotides: TGTGCCAGCAGTTTCTCTACTAGCTTCGGAGAGACCCAGTACTTC. Combining the CDR3 with reference TRBV28 and TRBJ2-5 gives the whole variable domain DVKVTQSSRYLVKRTGEKVFLECVQDMDHENMFWYRQDPGLGLRLIYFSYDVKMKEKGDIPEGYSVSREKKERFSLILESASTNQTSMYLCASSFSTSFGETQYFGPGTRLLVL.

A few counts support this clone. V and J are TRBV9 and TRBJ1-4, with TRBD1 matching over 7 bases. Unmatched junction bases numbered 9, after V lost 2 bases and J lost 5 bases. Germline loops: CDR1 SGDLS, CDR2 YYNGEE. The CDR3 length is 16 residues. CDR3: CASSVGQDTVNEKLFF. CDR3 nucleotide sequence: TGTGCCAGCAGCGTCGGACAGGACACGGTCAATGAAAAACTGTTTTTT.

This clone was seen many times. The CDR3 DNA follows: TGTGCCAGCAGCCTTAGCGGGAGTGGCCGGAATGAGCAGTTCTTC. This gives the protein CASSLSGSGRNEQFF. The chain couples TRBV4-2 to TRBJ2-1, with 9 nucleotides matching TRBD2. V gave up 4 bases and J gave up 7 bases; unmatched junction bases: 8. Germline CDR1 is LGHNA and CDR2 is YNFKEQ. CDR3 size: 15 residues.

This clone was counted only a few times. The chain joins TRBV27 to TRBJ2-1; 7 nucleotides align to TRBD1. The CDR3 is 15 amino acids. V lost 8 bases and J lost 0; bases outside the gene matches: 7. Germline lookup yields CDR1 MNHEY and CDR2 SMNVEV (reference sequence). Here the CDR3 DNA reads TGTGCCAGCCGCACGGGACAGAGCTCCTACAATGAGCAGTTCTTC. Its protein is CASRTGQSSYNEQFF.

The chain couples TRBV4-1 to TRBJ2-5, with TRBD1 as a possible D gene (5 bases). Germline CDR1 and CDR2: MGHRA and YSYEKL. Trimming stripped 0 bases from V and 6 bases from J, with 5 bases between. This CDR3 is 12 amino acids long. CDR3 sequence reads: CASSQEGQTQYF. CDR3 nucleotides: TGCGCCAGCAGCCAAGAGGGGCAGACCCAGTACTTC.

The V call is TRBV15, the J call TRBJ1-2; D unresolved. The V gene's germline CDR1 is LNHNV and CDR2 YYDKDF (reference sequence). This CDR3 has 16 amino acids. Trimming left V 0 bases short and J 8 bases short, with 19 bases between. CDR3 sequence: CATSRDGSVGPPGYTF. CDR3 in DNA: TGTGCCACCAGCAGAGATGGGAGTGTCGGGCCACCGGGCTACACCTTC.

V is TRBV19 and J is TRBJ2-7; tentative D call: TRBD1 (6 bases). V was clipped by 5 bases and J by 5 bases, with 22 bases between them. The CDR3 runs to 16 residues. Germline lookup yields CDR1 LNHDA and CDR2 SQIVND (reference sequence). CDR3 in DNA: TGTGCCAGTAGTGAAGGCACCGGGACATCTTACCACGAGCAGTACTTC. Residues: CASSEGTGTSYHEQYF.